The 23 T cell receptor beta chains presented below share a single source sample, sequenced in a study of blood T cell repertoires in COVID-19. Here immunoSEQ multiplex PCR was the method, and the copy in TCRdb shows in-frame clones only, minus some. The repertoire holds about 370,000 clones, roughly 90% seen once, with 2.5% to 3.5% in the top ten. Specimen: peripheral blood. These receptors were taken from a woman in her twenties or thirties with COVID-19, enrolled during active disease.

This clone has a handful of counts. The gene calls are TRBV27 and TRBJ1-2, with TRBD1 identical over 10 bases. Trimming at V came to 5 bases and at J to 7 bases, leaving 4 bases not matched to a gene. CDR3 length equals 13 residues. The germline V gene has CDR1 MNHEY and CDR2 SMNVEV (reference sequence). As DNA, the CDR3 is TGTGCCAGCAGTGGACAGGGGGTGGGTGGCTACACCTTC. It codes for CASSGQGVGGYTF.

The V and J genes are TRBV28 and TRBJ1-3; TRBD1 might be the D (6 bases). The CDR3 has 15 residues. Trimming removed 4 bases at V and 5 bases at J, with 15 bases between. Germline CDR1 MDHEN, CDR2 SYDVKM. The CDR3 region is CASSSGEGVRNTIYF. The CDR3 DNA reads TGTGCCAGCAGTTCTGGTGAGGGGGTAAGAAACACCATATATTTT.

This rearrangement joins TRBV9 to TRBJ2-1; 7 bases align to TRBD2. The CDR3 contains 17 residues. Germline V CDR1 and CDR2: SGDLS, YYNGEE. V lost 0 bases and J lost 5; bases outside the gene matches: 11. CDR3 in DNA: TGTGCCAGCAGCGTAGCCTCCCGACCGGGAGGCCACAATGAGCAGTTCTTC. This codes for CASSVASRPGGHNEQFF. Based on the CDR3 plus reference TRBV9 and TRBJ2-1, the full variable domain is DSGVTQTPKHLITATGQRVTLRCSPRSGDLSVYWYQQSLDQGLQFLIQYYNGEERAKGNILERFSAQQFPDLHSELNLSSLELGDSALYFCASSVASRPGGHNEQFFGPGTRLTVL.

The V and J genes are TRBV27 and TRBJ2-7; TRBD1 matches 7 bases. With V trimmed by 6 bases and J by 6 bases, 5 bases remained unmatched. CDR1 and CDR2 from the germline V gene are MNHEY and SMNVEV (reference sequence). The CDR3 spans 12 residues. The CDR3 loop is CASSKPGGEQYV. The CDR3 coding sequence is TGTGCCAGCAGCAAACCAGGGGGCGAGCAGTACGTC.

This chain uses TRBV19 with TRBJ1-3, with a weak D call TRBD1 (6 bases). Trimming left V 3 bases short and J 0 bases short, with 12 bases between. The V gene's germline CDR1 is LNHDA and CDR2 SQIVND (reference sequence). The CDR3 loop spans 16 amino acids. The CDR3 DNA is TGTGCCAGTAGTATGTCGGCGGGGGCCTCTGGAAACACCATATATTTT. Translated: CASSMSAGASGNTIYF.

The rearrangement uses TRBV7-9 and TRBJ1-2, with a tentative D call TRBD1 (5 bases). There are 16 residues in the CDR3. Between the trimmed V and J ends, which lost 1 base and 3 bases, there was a span of 15 bases. Per germline, CDR1 SEHNR and CDR2 FQNEAQ (reference sequence). The chain's CDR3 is CASSLVTRQNHYGYTF. CDR3 sequence (DNA): TGTGCCAGCAGCTTAGTCACCCGACAGAATCACTATGGCTACACCTTC. Using reference TRBV7-9 and TRBJ1-2 for the parts outside the CDR3, the full variable domain is DTGVSQNPRHKITKRGQNVTFRCDPISEHNRLYWYRQTLGQGPEFLTYFQNEAQLEKSRLLSDRFSAERPKGSFSTLEIQRTEQGDSAMYLCASSLVTRQNHYGYTFGSGTRLTVV.

J is TRBJ2-1 and V is TRBV5-6; 9 bases map to TRBD2. Germline-derived CDR1 and CDR2 are SGHDT and YYEEEE. V trimming: 4 bases; J trimming: 5 bases; junction bases outside the gene matches: 4. This CDR3 region has 14 residues. In DNA form, the CDR3 reads TGTGCCAGCAGCCCGGGACTAGCCCACAATGAGCAGTTCTTC. This gives the protein CASSPGLAHNEQFF.

The chain joins TRBV7-9 to TRBJ2-7, with 8 nucleotides matching TRBD2. CDR3 length: 13 amino acids. Germline loops: CDR1 SEHNR, CDR2 FQNEAQ (reference sequence). V gave up 7 bases and J gave up 2 bases; unmatched junction bases: 4. The CDR3 nucleotides are TGTGCCAGCAACCCGCGGGGGGCCTACGAGCAGTACTTC. Its protein product is CASNPRGAYEQYF.

The chain recombines TRBV7-2 with TRBJ1-1, with D maybe TRBD1 (5 bases). The germline gives CDR1 SGHTA, CDR2 FQGNSA. The CDR3 is made up of 14 amino acids. Deletions cut 5 bases from V and 4 bases from J, with 14 bases between. The DNA of the CDR3 is TGTGCCAGCAGCCCCCGGAGGGGCGGCACTGAAGCTTTCTTT. This encodes CASSPRRGGTEAFF.

V and J are TRBV29-1 and TRBJ1-2; D unresolved. V lost 3 bases, J lost 0 bases, and 17 bases lay in between. Germline V gene lookup returns CDR1 SQVTM and CDR2 ANQGSEA. The CDR3 extends over 16 amino acids. The CDR3 sequence: CSVEVSQAIANYGYTF. Here the CDR3 DNA reads TGCAGCGTTGAGGTATCCCAAGCGATAGCTAACTATGGCTACACCTTC.

The V gene is TRBV11-3, the J gene TRBJ2-1, with D maybe TRBD2 (5 bases). CDR3 length: 15 amino acids. Germline loops: CDR1 SGHNT, CDR2 YENEEA. V lost 1 base and J 1 base, leaving 8 bases between the germline ends. The CDR3 sequence is CASSLAGDSYNEQFF. In DNA form, the CDR3 reads TGTGCCAGCAGCTTAGCCGGGGATTCCTACAATGAGCAGTTCTTC. Using reference TRBV11-3 and TRBJ2-1 for the parts outside the CDR3, the full variable domain is EAGVVQSPRYKIIEKKQPVAFWCNPISGHNTLYWYLQNLGQGPELLIRYENEEAVDDSQLPKDRFSAERLKGVDSTLKIQPAELGDSAVYLCASSLAGDSYNEQFFGPGTRLTVL.

V is TRBV11-2 and J is TRBJ2-3, with D uncertain. V was shortened by 1 base and J by 2 bases, with 4 bases between the two germline ends. Germline values: CDR1 SGHAT, CDR2 FQNNGV. The CDR3 loop spans 13 amino acids. The CDR3 is CASSLASTDTQYF. The CDR3 DNA is TGTGCCAGCAGCTTAGCTTCCACAGATACGCAGTATTTT.

The sample holds a few counts of this clone. The gene calls are TRBV20-1 and TRBJ1-2; a weak D match, TRBD1 (6 bases). The V gene lost 6 bases and the J gene lost 4 bases, with 9 bases spanning the gap. CDR3 size: 11 residues. Germline CDR1 is DFQATT and CDR2 is SNEGSKA (reference sequence). The CDR3 loop reads CSARTAYGYTF. The CDR3 nucleotides read TGCAGTGCACGGACAGCCTATGGCTACACCTTC.

This clone appeared a single time. V is TRBV11-2 and J is TRBJ1-6; D gene ambiguous. V was shortened by 1 base and J by 7 bases, with 5 bases between the two germline ends. The CDR3 totals 13 residues. CDR1 is SGHAT, CDR2 FQNNGV, per germline. The CDR3, as DNA: TGTGCCAGCAGCTTAGGCAGGAATTCACCCCTCCACTTT. It specifies CASSLGRNSPLHF.

This clone has just one count. The rearrangement joins TRBV3-1 (or the pseudogene TRBV3-2) to TRBJ1-5; no firm D call. The CDR3 is made up of 14 amino acids. V lost 4 bases and J 1 base, leaving 8 bases between the germline ends. Germline-derived CDR1 and CDR2 are LGHDT and YNNKEL (reference sequence). This CDR3 reads CASSPPGSNQPQHF. CDR3 DNA sequence: TGTGCCAGCAGCCCACCCGGGAGCAATCAGCCCCAGCATTTT.

This rearrangement joins TRBV7-2 to TRBJ1-4, with 7 bases lining up with TRBD1. The germline CDR1 and CDR2 sequences are SGHTA and FQGNSA. This CDR3 has 15 residues. The V segment lost 5 bases and the J segment 0 bases; nucleotides outside the gene matches: 3. Here the CDR3 reads CASSGDSTTNEKLFF. The CDR3 DNA reads as TGTGCCAGCAGCGGGGACAGTACAACTAATGAAAAACTGTTTTTT.

This clone appeared a single time. The chain carries TRBV5-1 and TRBJ2-3; 12 bases agree with TRBD1. Germline V gene lookup returns CDR1 SGHRS and CDR2 YFSETQ. The CDR3 consists of 16 residues. Germline trimming cut 0 bases from V and 2 bases from J; bases unmatched to any gene: 1. The CDR3 DNA reads TGCGCCAGCAGCTTGGAGGGACAGGGGGCCACAGATACGCAGTATTTT. This sequence encodes CASSLEGQGATDTQYF.

V usage is TRBV6-6 and J usage is TRBJ1-6; unclear D gene. Trimming took off 6 bases at V and 8 bases at J, with 8 bases between the two ends. The CDR3 consists of 12 residues. Germline CDR1 is MNHNY and CDR2 is SVGAGI (reference sequence). CDR3 residues: CASSPPDSPLHF. DNA of the CDR3: TGTGCCAGCAGCCCCCCGGATTCACCCCTCCACTTT.

The rearrangement uses TRBV7-9 and TRBJ2-5; D remains ambiguous. The CDR3 is made up of 13 amino acids. Germline V CDR1 and CDR2: SEHNR, FQNEAQ (reference sequence). The V end lost 5 bases, the J end lost 0 bases, and 7 bases lay between the germline ends. The CDR3 DNA follows: TGTGCCAGCAGCCCCACATACCAAGAGACCCAGTACTTC. This gives the protein CASSPTYQETQYF.

The chain's CDR3 is CASRNREVGNYGYTF. The CDR3 nucleotides are TGTGCCAGTAGAAACAGGGAAGTGGGCAACTATGGCTACACCTTC. This chain connects TRBV19 to TRBJ1-2, with D tentatively TRBD1 (6 bases). The germline V and J ends were trimmed by 6 bases and 2 bases, with 16 bases remaining between them. CDR1 LNHDA and CDR2 SQIVND come from the germline V gene (reference sequence). The CDR3 has 15 residues. Using reference TRBV19 and TRBJ1-2 for the parts outside the CDR3, the full variable domain is DGGITQSPKYLFRKEGQNVTLSCEQNLNHDAMYWYRQDPGQGLRLIYYSQIVNDFQKGDIAEGYSVSREKKESFPLTVTSAQKNPTAFYLCASRNREVGNYGYTFGSGTRLTVV.

The chain is built from TRBV7-2 and TRBJ2-1; TRBD1 is a possible D gene (5 bases). The V end lost 6 bases, the J end lost 14 bases, and 20 bases lay between the germline ends. The CDR3 sequence is 13 residues long. The V gene's germline CDR1 is SGHTA and CDR2 FQGNSA. CDR3 in amino acids: CASSPTESGLKFF. CDR3 coding DNA: TGTGCCAGCAGTCCGACAGAATCCGGCCTCAAGTTCTTC.

The rearrangement uses TRBV7-9 and TRBJ2-4; a possible D gene is TRBD2 (5 bases). Germline values: CDR1 SEHNR, CDR2 FQNEAQ (reference sequence). V was pared by 10 bases and J by 6 bases, with 10 bases between. CDR3 length: 11 amino acids. The CDR3 protein is CATQSGNIQYF. As DNA, the CDR3 is TGTGCCACACAGAGCGGAAACATTCAGTACTTC.

The V and J genes are TRBV27 and TRBJ1-2; D is possibly TRBD1 (5 bases). Trimming removed 6 bases at V and 6 bases at J, with 14 bases between. This CDR3 has 13 residues. Germline V gives CDR1 MNHEY, CDR2 SMNVEV (reference sequence). DNA for the CDR3: TGTGCCAGCAGCCTAGACAGAAGGGATGGCTACACCTTC. Its protein is CASSLDRRDGYTF.